Shown below are 28 T cell receptor beta chains from a single sample sequenced in a study of T cells in Graves' hyperthyroidism and ophthalmopathy. Amplified regions were TCR beta CDR3 sequences from RNA transcripts. The HTBI primer set served for first-round RT-PCR of the TCR CDR3. TCRdb used MiXCR to reprocess the multiplex PCR reads, holding one entry per CDR3 protein. The data hold under 300,000 distinct CDR3 sequences, with about 14% observed a single time. The sequencing input was blood. The receptors shown here come from a woman in her thirties with Graves' hyperthyroidism that later progressed to Graves' ophthalmopathy.

This clonotype was found many times. This chain joins TRBV5-4 and TRBJ2-3, with D possibly matching TRBD2 (6 bases). The CDR3 spans 17 residues. CDR1 is SGHNT, CDR2 YYREEE, per germline (reference sequence). Trimming cost V 6 bases and J 2 bases, with 22 bases left between them. CDR3 nucleotide sequence: TGTGCCAGCACCGAGGAAGGCGGGATTCCTCTCACAGATACGCAGTATTTT. It yields the protein CASTEEGGIPLTDTQYF.

This chain links TRBV9 with TRBJ2-7; unclear D gene. CDR1 and CDR2 (germline): SGDLS, YYNGEE. The CDR3 is 13 residues long. Trimming stripped 6 bases from V and 1 base from J, with 11 bases between. CDR3: CASNEDGSYEQYF. CDR3 bases: TGTGCCAGCAACGAGGACGGGTCCTACGAGCAGTACTTC.

In its sample, this clonotype was seen a few times. The chain uses TRBV15 and TRBJ2-3; D call uncertain. Germline V gene data show CDR1 as LNHNV and CDR2 as YYDKDF (reference sequence). Trimming left V 0 bases short and J 5 bases short, with 18 bases between. There are 17 residues in the CDR3. The DNA for the CDR3 is TGTGCCACCAGCAGAGACCCCACCAGGATCGACGGAGATACGCAGTATTTT. Its translation: CATSRDPTRIDGDTQYF.

The chain has TRBV4-2 and TRBJ2-1; maybe TRBD2 (6 bases). The germline V and J ends were trimmed by 3 bases and 4 bases, with 22 bases remaining between them. Germline V gene sequence: CDR1 LGHNA, CDR2 YNFKEQ. The CDR3 is 18 residues long. CDR3 protein: CASSHPVLKAGPYNEQFF. The CDR3 DNA reads as TGTGCCAGCAGCCACCCTGTTCTGAAAGCGGGTCCTTACAATGAGCAGTTCTTC.

This chain uses TRBV6-2 or TRBV6-3 with TRBJ2-5; D is ambiguous. Germline V gene sequence: CDR1 MNHEY, CDR2 SVGEGT. V lost 6 bases and J lost 5, with 19 bases in between. The CDR3 loop spans 15 amino acids. The CDR3 DNA reads TGTGCCAGCAGGTCACGAAGTGCTTTGGGGGAGACCCAGTACTTC. Encoded protein: CASRSRSALGETQYF.

This clonotype was observed at least ten times. This sequence joins TRBV18 and TRBJ2-2, with a tentative D call TRBD1 (6 bases). V was trimmed by 4 bases and J by 0 bases, leaving 9 bases between them. The CDR3 length is 15 residues. Germline V gene lookup returns CDR1 KGHSH and CDR2 LQKENI. This CDR3 reads CASSLGTSNTGELFF. The CDR3, as DNA: TGTGCCAGCTCACTCGGGACATCGAACACCGGGGAGCTGTTTTTT.

There are many counts of this clonotype. The chain uses TRBV5-1 and TRBJ1-2; no reliable D call. The CDR3 has 16 amino acids. Trimming cost V 1 base and J 4 bases, with 17 bases left between them. Germline CDR1 SGHRS, CDR2 YFSETQ. CDR3 nucleotides: TGCGCCAGCAGCTTGAGTGGAGGGCGAGACTTCTATGGCTACACCTTC. This encodes CASSLSGGRDFYGYTF.

This clonotype occurred many times. The chain has TRBV11-3 and TRBJ2-3; possible D gene TRBD2, 5 bases. Looked up from germline, CDR1 is SGHNT and CDR2 is YENEEA. The V end was cut by 6 bases, the J end by 4 bases, with 29 bases between. The length of the CDR3 is 19 residues. The CDR3 nucleotides read TGTGCCAGCAGTAGAAGGCCCGCCGCGGGCCAAGTCGACGCAGATACGCAGTATTTT. Amino acid sequence: CASSRRPAAGQVDADTQYF.

This clonotype was found many times. For the CDR3, the DNA is TGTGCCAGCAGCTTAGATACCAGGGGACCCGCTAACTATGGCTACACCTTC. Its translation: CASSLDTRGPANYGYTF. The chain has TRBV7-2 and TRBJ1-2; D might be TRBD1 (6 bases). Looked up from germline, CDR1 is SGHTA and CDR2 is FQGNSA. The CDR3 consists of 17 residues. The V end was cut by 1 base, the J end by 0 bases, with 15 bases between.

Comment on this clonotype: A much larger clone lies one base from this, so it may be a read error. The V call is TRBV29-1, the J call TRBJ2-7; no definite D call. This CDR3 region has 13 residues. Per the germline V gene, CDR1 is SQVTM and CDR2 is ANQGSEA. Here the CDR3 DNA reads TGCAGTGCAACCGCCTTGGGATCCTACGAGCAGTACTTC. Encoded protein: CSATALGSYEQYF.

At least ten counts were recorded for this clonotype. The chain carries TRBV20-1 and TRBJ2-3; TRBD2 agrees at 9 bases. In germline, CDR1 is DFQATT, CDR2 SNEGSKA (reference sequence). The CDR3 has 14 residues. V lost 5 bases and J lost 5; bases outside the gene matches: 8. CDR3 DNA sequence: TGCAGTGCTTCGATAGCGGGAGTGGGAGATACGCAGTATTTT. This codes for CSASIAGVGDTQYF.

This clonotype was observed a handful of times. The rearrangement links TRBV5-1 to TRBJ2-5; TRBD1 might be the D (6 bases). The ends were cut back, 0 bases at V and 4 bases at J, with 13 bases in the middle. Germline CDR1 reads SGHRS; CDR2 reads YFSETQ. The CDR3 has 15 residues. DNA for the CDR3: TGCGCCAGCAGCTTGGATGGCCCGGACAGAGAGACCCAGTACTTC. Translated: CASSLDGPDRETQYF.

This clonotype occurred many times. This sequence joins TRBV6-1 and TRBJ2-7; 7 positions match TRBD1. Looked up from germline, CDR1 is MNHNS and CDR2 is SASEGT. V gave up 6 bases and J gave up 2 bases; unmatched junction bases: 7. CDR3 length equals 14 residues. This chain's CDR3 is CASRRGQAAYEQYF. DNA for the CDR3: TGTGCCAGCAGGCGAGGACAGGCCGCCTACGAGCAGTACTTC.

This chain joins TRBV5-1 and TRBJ2-1; 10 nucleotides align to TRBD1. CDR3 length: 15 residues. J gave up 10 bases and V 4 bases, and 11 bases lay outside the gene matches. Germline CDR1 SGHRS, CDR2 YFSETQ. The CDR3 here is CASSAGTGTGDEQFF. In nucleotides, the CDR3 is TGCGCCAGCAGCGCGGGAACCGGGACAGGGGACGAGCAGTTCTTC.

V gene TRBV7-2 combines with J gene TRBJ2-4, with 13 bases identical to TRBD2. The germline gives CDR1 SGHTA, CDR2 FQGNSA. V lost 6 bases to trimming and J lost 9 bases; unmatched junction nucleotides: 11. The CDR3 spans 16 residues. CDR3 region: CASSPGTSGIGGIQYF. CDR3 DNA sequence: TGTGCCAGCAGTCCCGGGACTAGCGGGATCGGGGGCATTCAGTACTTC.

This clonotype was seen ten or more times. The J gene is TRBJ2-2, the V gene TRBV7-2, with 8 bases fitting TRBD2. The CDR3 is 15 amino acids. Looked up from germline, CDR1 is SGHTA and CDR2 is FQGNSA. After removal of 5 bases from V and 5 bases from J, the junction contained 7 bases not matched to a gene. The CDR3 DNA reads as TGTGCCAGCAGCCCCTATAGCGGGACAACCGGGGAGCTGTTTTTT. Residues: CASSPYSGTTGELFF.

This clonotype has at least ten counts. The chain carries TRBV28 and TRBJ2-5; TRBD2 is a possible D gene (5 bases). Germline loops: CDR1 MDHEN, CDR2 SYDVKM. This CDR3 spans 17 amino acids. V lost 6 bases and J lost 2, with 22 bases in between. DNA of the CDR3: TGTGCCAGCAGCGGAATCTCTCTCGCCCGGGGTCAAGAGACCCAGTACTTC. This sequence encodes CASSGISLARGQETQYF.

This clonotype was observed at least ten times. CDR3 loop: CASTGTGRADTQYF. As DNA, the CDR3 is TGTGCCAGCACCGGGACGGGCCGAGCGGATACGCAGTATTTT. This rearrangement joins TRBV28 to TRBJ2-3; perhaps D is TRBD1 or TRBD2 (5 bases each). The CDR3 loop spans 14 amino acids. The V gene lost 7 bases and the J gene lost 6 bases, with 17 bases spanning the gap. Germline loops: CDR1 MDHEN, CDR2 SYDVKM.

In its sample, this clonotype was seen many times. The chain employs TRBV7-6 and TRBJ2-1, with 8 bases lining up with TRBD2. V dropped 3 bases and J dropped 5; count of bases not matched to a gene: 12. The CDR3 is made up of 17 amino acids. Germline V lookup: CDR1 SGHVS, CDR2 FNYEAQ. CDR3 in amino acids: CASSLADYVGRDNEQFF. CDR3 coding DNA: TGTGCCAGCAGCTTGGCCGACTACGTCGGGAGGGACAATGAGCAGTTCTTC.

This clonotype was counted between two and nine times. A much more abundant neighbour one base away suggests this may be a read error. The chain employs TRBV28 and TRBJ2-7, with TRBD2 matching 10 bases. The DNA end favors TRBJ2-1, so the J call may be wrong. This CDR3 has 15 amino acids. The germline gives CDR1 MDHEN, CDR2 SYDVKM. The CDR3 nucleotides read TGTGCCAGCAGTACAATAGCGGGAGGCCCCTACGAGCAGTTCTTC. This codes for CASSTIAGGPYEQFF.

This clonotype came up many times. The J gene is TRBJ1-5, the V gene TRBV28; no firm D call. Trimming pared 5 bases from V and 0 bases from J, leaving 8 bases between. Germline V gene lookup returns CDR1 MDHEN and CDR2 SYDVKM. There are 14 residues in the CDR3. CDR3 nucleotide sequence: TGTGCCAGCAGTGGACGGTATAGCAATCAGCCCCAGCATTTT. Translating gives CASSGRYSNQPQHF.

This clonotype was found many times. The chain combines TRBV12-3 or TRBV12-4 with TRBJ2-1, with D possibly being TRBD2 (5 bases). V lost 7 bases and J 6 bases, leaving 19 bases between the germline ends. The CDR3 spans 15 residues. CDR3 protein: CASIPSGRGLNEQFF. In DNA, the CDR3 is TGTGCCAGCATACCCAGCGGTCGAGGCCTCAATGAGCAGTTCTTC.

The genes are TRBV28 and TRBJ2-7; 8 nucleotides match TRBD2. After removal of 5 bases from V and 0 bases from J, the junction contained 18 bases not matched to a gene. The CDR3 covers 19 residues. CDR1 is MDHEN and CDR2 is SYDVKM in the germline V gene. The CDR3 DNA sequence: TGTGCCAGCAGTCTCACTAGCGCCGCCGGGACTAGTCGCTCCTACGAGCAGTACTTC. Its protein is CASSLTSAAGTSRSYEQYF.

This clonotype was seen ten or more times. This chain uses TRBV18 with TRBJ2-5; no definite D call. V was pared by 6 bases and J by 0 bases, with 11 bases between. The CDR3 consists of 14 residues. The germline V gene encodes CDR1 KGHSH and CDR2 LQKENI. CDR3 protein: CASSPDTYQETQYF. The CDR3 DNA is TGTGCCAGCTCCCCAGACACGTACCAAGAGACCCAGTACTTC. The complete variable domain, with remaining parts taken from reference TRBV18 and TRBJ2-5, reads NAGVMQNPRHLVRRRGQEARLRCSPMKGHSHVYWYRQLPEEGLKFMVYLQKENIIDESGMPKERFSAEFPKEGPSILRIQQVVRGDSAAYFCASSPDTYQETQYFGPGTRLLVL.

This clonotype was seen ten or more times. The chain has TRBV3-1 and TRBJ2-7; 8 bases match TRBD2. Trimming at V came to 0 bases and at J to 5 bases, leaving 12 bases not matched to a gene. Germline assignment: CDR1 LGHDT and CDR2 YNNKEL (reference sequence). There are 17 residues in the CDR3. The CDR3: CASSQDPAGAGIDEQYF. The CDR3 coding sequence is TGTGCCAGCAGCCAAGATCCAGCGGGAGCGGGGATAGACGAGCAGTACTTC.

This clonotype was picked up many times. V and J are TRBV20-1 and TRBJ2-6, with D unclear. V was cut by 4 bases and J by 2 bases, with 3 bases left in between. This CDR3 comprises 12 residues. Germline loops: CDR1 DFQATT, CDR2 SNEGSKA (reference sequence). The CDR3 nucleotides are TGCAGTGCTATACCTGGGGCCAACGTCCTGACTTTC. Protein: CSAIPGANVLTF.

This clonotype was observed a handful of times. The CDR3: CASSYSARSSYNEQFF. CDR3 sequence (DNA): TGTGCCAGCAGTTACTCGGCTAGAAGCTCCTACAATGAGCAGTTCTTC. The chain links TRBV6-5 to TRBJ2-1; unclear D gene. The CDR3 has 16 residues. Germline CDR1 is MNHEY and CDR2 is SVGAGI. The V end lost 0 bases, the J end lost 0 bases, and 9 bases lay between the germline ends.

This clonotype showed up many times. The chain joins TRBV11-3 to TRBJ2-2; D may be TRBD2 (5 bases). CDR3 size: 14 residues. Germline values: CDR1 SGHNT, CDR2 YENEEA. The V end lost 3 bases, the J end lost 3 bases, and 8 bases lay between the germline ends. CDR3 protein: CASSFSRDTGELFF. Written as DNA, the CDR3 is TGTGCCAGCAGCTTTTCGCGGGACACCGGGGAGCTGTTTTTT.